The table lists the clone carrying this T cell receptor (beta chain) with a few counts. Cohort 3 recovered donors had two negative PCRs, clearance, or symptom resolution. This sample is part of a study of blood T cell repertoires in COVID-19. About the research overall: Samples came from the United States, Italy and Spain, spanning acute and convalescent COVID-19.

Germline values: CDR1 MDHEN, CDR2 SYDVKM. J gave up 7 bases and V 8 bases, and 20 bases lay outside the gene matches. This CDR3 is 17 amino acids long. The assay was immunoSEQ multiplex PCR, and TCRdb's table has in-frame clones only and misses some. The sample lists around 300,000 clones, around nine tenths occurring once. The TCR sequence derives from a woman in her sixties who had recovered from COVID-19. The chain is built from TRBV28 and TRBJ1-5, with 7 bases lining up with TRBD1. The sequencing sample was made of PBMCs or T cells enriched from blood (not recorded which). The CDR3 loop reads CASRSGWDRPTGQPQHF. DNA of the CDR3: TGTGCCAGCCGCTCCGGTTGGGACAGACCTACTGGACAGCCCCAGCATTTT.